These 9 T cell receptor beta chains share one sample of origin, sequenced in a study of cytomegalovirus exposure and HLA in healthy donors. PCR was performed using 60 Vbeta and 13 Jbeta primers. Sequenced by immunoSEQ multiplex PCR; TCRdb stores in-frame clones only, minus some. The data show 150,000 to 200,000 clones, 75% to 80% seen once. The material sequenced was PBMCs. All receptors come from a woman aged 40-49 years in good health and CMV-seropositive.

The CDR3 sequence: CASRDTGTGNNDYGYTF. DNA for the CDR3: TGTGCCAGCAGGGATACCGGGACAGGGAATAACGACTATGGCTACACCTTC. The V and J genes are TRBV4-2 and TRBJ1-2, with TRBD1 matching 9 bases. The germline V gene encodes CDR1 LGHNA and CDR2 YNFKEQ. The ends lost 6 bases at V and 3 bases at J; junction bases unmatched: 14. The CDR3 is made up of 17 amino acids.

The V gene is TRBV7-8, the J gene TRBJ2-7, with 10 bases fitting TRBD2. V lost 3 bases, J lost 4 bases, and 9 bases stayed unmatched. Germline CDR1 and CDR2: SGHVS and FQNEAQ. The CDR3 runs to 16 residues. In DNA form, the CDR3 reads TGTGCCAGCAGCTTTATTAGCGGGGGGCTTAAATACGAGCAGTACTTC. It translates to CASSFISGGLKYEQYF.

V and J are TRBV2 and TRBJ2-7, with 8 bases matching TRBD1. CDR1 is SNHLY and CDR2 is FYNNEI in the germline V gene. V was clipped by 11 bases and J by 5 bases; unmatched bases: 11. This CDR3 has 13 residues. The CDR3, as DNA: TGTGCCGGTAAGGACAGGGAAAATAACGAGCAGTACTTC. Protein: CAGKDRENNEQYF.

The CDR3 sequence: CASSRRPATGSQETQYF. In nucleotides, the CDR3 is TGTGCCAGCAGCAGAAGGCCCGCTACGGGGAGCCAAGAGACCCAGTACTTC. V gene TRBV21-1 combines with J gene TRBJ2-5; the table names TRBD2, a call not compared with the DNA. TRBV21-1 represents a pseudogene. This CDR3 comprises 17 residues.

V and J are TRBV7-9 and TRBJ1-5, with TRBD1 as a possible D gene (6 bases). Germline lookup yields CDR1 SEHNR and CDR2 FQNEAQ (reference sequence). This CDR3 has 14 amino acids. With 2 bases removed from V and 4 bases from J, the gap between germline ends came to 9 bases. The CDR3 region is CASSLMDSNQPQHF. The CDR3 nucleotides read TGTGCCAGCAGCTTAATGGACAGTAATCAGCCCCAGCATTTT.

Of note for this clone: Other nucleotide sequences from this sample produce the same CDR3. This rearrangement joins TRBV30 to TRBJ2-1; 11 bases match TRBD2. The CDR3 length is 15 residues. The V segment lost 2 bases and the J segment 7 bases; nucleotides outside the gene matches: 7. Germline V gives CDR1 GTSNPN, CDR2 SVGIG (reference sequence). CDR3: CAWSMGTSGSNEQFF. The CDR3 bases are TGTGCCTGGAGTATGGGAACTAGCGGGAGTAATGAGCAGTTCTTC. The whole variable domain, remainder taken from reference TRBV30 and TRBJ2-1, is SQTIHQWPATLVQPVGSPLSLECTVEGTSNPNLYWYRQAAGRGLQLLFYSVGIGQISSEVPQNLSASRPQDRQFILSSKKLLLSDSGFYLCAWSMGTSGSNEQFFGPGTRLTVL.

The CDR3 bases are TGCAGCGTGGACAGGGGGCAAGAGACCCAGTACTTC. It is translated as CSVDRGQETQYF. The chain uses TRBV29-1 and TRBJ2-5; TRBD1 matches at 10 bases. The CDR3 totals 12 residues. V was pared by 6 bases and J by 2 bases, with 0 bases of the junction left unmatched. CDR1 and CDR2 from the germline V gene are SQVTM and ANQGSEA.

V usage is TRBV9 and J usage is TRBJ2-5, with a possible D match to TRBD2 (6 bases). The V and J ends lost 2 bases and 2 bases respectively, with 7 bases between them. This CDR3 spans 13 amino acids. Per germline, CDR1 SGDLS and CDR2 YYNGEE. CDR3 nucleotide sequence: TGTGCCAGCAGCGTTCGGGGGCAAGAGACCCAGTACTTC. Protein: CASSVRGQETQYF.

The chain has TRBV10-1 and TRBJ2-1, with D possibly being TRBD2 (5 bases). Germline V gene data show CDR1 as WNHNN and CDR2 as SYGVQD (reference sequence). CDR3 length equals 16 residues. Trimming left V 2 bases short and J 5 bases short, with 16 bases between. CDR3 loop: CASSETRVSEDNEQFF. DNA of the CDR3: TGCGCCAGCAGTGAGACCCGGGTTAGCGAGGACAATGAGCAGTTCTTC.